These 28 T cell receptor beta chains came from one sample sequenced in a study of blood T cell dynamics during melanoma immunotherapy. Profiled with immunoSEQ multiplex PCR; TCRdb holds only in-frame clones, not every one. The sample comprises tens of thousands of clones, approximately 88% of which are singletons, and around 4.2% rests with the top ten. Documented time point: pre-treatment baseline. The sample here was blood, taken from a patient treated with checkpoint blockade. These receptors came from a human donor with melanoma.

The chain uses TRBV5-4 and TRBJ2-1; D not certain. The germline V gene has CDR1 SGHNT and CDR2 YYREEE (reference sequence). V shed 2 bases and J shed 6 bases, with 12 bases lying between them. This CDR3 spans 14 amino acids. CDR3 nucleotide sequence: TGTGCCAGCAGCTTAACAAGAAGGGTCAATGAGCAGTTCTTC. It encodes CASSLTRRVNEQFF.

The table lists this clone with a few counts. The rearrangement uses TRBV11-2 and TRBJ1-1; possibly TRBD1 for D (6 bases). The ends were cut back, 4 bases at V and 3 bases at J, with 24 bases in the middle. CDR1 SGHAT and CDR2 FQNNGV come from the germline V gene. The CDR3 is 18 residues long. CDR3 coding DNA: TGTGCCAGCAGCTCCTGGTCGCTTCGGGGCAGGGGTGACACTGAAGCTTTCTTT. Translating it yields CASSSWSLRGRGDTEAFF. Looking up the rest from reference TRBV11-2 and TRBJ1-1 gives the full variable domain: EAGVAQSPRYKIIEKRQSVAFWCNPISGHATLYWYQQILGQGPKLLIQFQNNGVVDDSQLPKDRFSAERLKGVDSTLKIQPAKLEDSAVYLCASSSWSLRGRGDTEAFFGQGTRLTVV.

The chain is built from TRBV18 and TRBJ2-1, with 8 bases fitting TRBD2. The CDR3 is 18 amino acids. V shed 3 bases and J 4 bases; nucleotides not matched to a gene: 14. The germline V gene has CDR1 KGHSH and CDR2 LQKENI. CDR3 nucleotides: TGTGCCAGCTCACCGTTGGCGGGAGGACCCTCCGCTTACAATGAGCAGTTCTTC. Residues: CASSPLAGGPSAYNEQFF.

The chain is built from TRBV29-1 and TRBJ1-3; the D is unclear. V was cut by 4 bases and J by 0 bases, with 10 bases left in between. In germline, CDR1 is SQVTM, CDR2 ANQGSEA. CDR3 length: 14 residues. CDR3 nucleotides: TGCAGCGTTGCTGGGGTCCTCTCTGGAAACACCATATATTTT. Amino acid sequence: CSVAGVLSGNTIYF.

This sequence joins TRBV6-1 and TRBJ1-6; D possibly corresponds to TRBD1 (5 bases). Germline V gene lookup returns CDR1 MNHNS and CDR2 SASEGT. Between the trimmed V and J ends, which lost 3 bases and 7 bases, there was a span of 13 bases. CDR3 length equals 15 residues. The CDR3 sequence is CASSEVPRQNSPLHF. In DNA, the CDR3 is TGTGCCAGCAGTGAGGTGCCCAGACAGAATTCACCCCTCCACTTT.

The CDR3: CASSLGTPRQFF. Here the CDR3 DNA reads TGTGCCAGCAGCTTAGGGACGCCGAGGCAGTTCTTC. The chain recombines TRBV7-3 with TRBJ2-1; possibly TRBD1 or TRBD2 for D (5 bases each). Germline loops: CDR1 SGHTA, CDR2 FQGTGA. Deletions cut 2 bases from V and 12 bases from J, with 11 bases between. The CDR3 consists of 12 residues.

The chain employs TRBV6-1 and TRBJ2-7, with 11 nucleotides matching TRBD2. V lost 4 bases to trimming and J lost 1 base; unmatched junction nucleotides: 3. The CDR3 has 15 residues. The germline CDR1 and CDR2 sequences are MNHNS and SASEGT. In DNA form, the CDR3 reads TGTGCCAGCAGTGCTACTAGCGGGAGATCCTACGAGCAGTACTTC. This encodes CASSATSGRSYEQYF.

V is TRBV10-3 and J is TRBJ1-1, with a possible D match to TRBD1 (6 bases). V dropped 3 bases and J dropped 0 bases, with 8 bases sitting between them. CDR3 length: 14 residues. Germline values: CDR1 ENHRY, CDR2 SYGVKD. CDR3 amino acids: CAISEQGMNTEAFF. The CDR3 nucleotides are TGTGCCATCAGTGAACAGGGCATGAACACTGAAGCTTTCTTT.

This clone appeared once. The V call is TRBV19, the J call TRBJ2-7, with D possibly TRBD2 on 5 matching bases. Germline loops: CDR1 LNHDA, CDR2 SQIVND (reference sequence). This CDR3 has 15 residues. V gave up 0 bases and J gave up 2 bases, with 11 bases separating them. The chain's CDR3 is CASSIDTGIPYEQYF. For the CDR3, the DNA is TGTGCCAGTAGTATAGATACCGGGATACCCTACGAGCAGTACTTC. Full variable domain (missing parts from reference TRBV19 and TRBJ2-7): DGGITQSPKYLFRKEGQNVTLSCEQNLNHDAMYWYRQDPGQGLRLIYYSQIVNDFQKGDIAEGYSVSREKKESFPLTVTSAQKNPTAFYLCASSIDTGIPYEQYFGPGTRLTVT.

The gene calls are TRBV15 and TRBJ2-5, with 9 positions matching TRBD1. J lost 5 bases, V lost 5 bases, and 3 bases had no gene match. This CDR3 region has 13 residues. Germline CDR1 is LNHNV and CDR2 is YYDKDF (reference sequence). CDR3 DNA: TGTGCCACCAGCGGACAGGGGACTGAGACCCAGTACTTC. Translated, it gives CATSGQGTETQYF. The variable domain in full, completed from reference TRBV15 and TRBJ2-5, reads DAMVIQNPRYQVTQFGKPVTLSCSQTLNHNVMYWYQQKSSQAPKLLFHYYDKDFNNEADTPDNFQSRRPNTSFCFLDIRSPGLGDTAMYLCATSGQGTETQYFGPGTRLLVL.

The chain joins TRBV11-2 to TRBJ2-7, with D maybe TRBD2 (5 bases). The CDR3 is 18 residues long. Trimming removed 0 bases at V and 6 bases at J, with 24 bases between. The germline V gene encodes CDR1 SGHAT and CDR2 FQNNGV. DNA of the CDR3: TGTGCCAGCAGCTTAGAAGGAGGTCTTGGCAGGTGGTCGTTCGAGCAGTACTTC. Protein: CASSLEGGLGRWSFEQYF.

This chain connects TRBV11-2 to TRBJ2-1; 9 nucleotides agree with TRBD1. The CDR3 consists of 15 residues. The J segment lost 0 bases and the V segment lost 10 bases, leaving 7 bases of the junction unmatched. Germline-derived CDR1 and CDR2 are SGHAT and FQNNGV. The chain's CDR3 is CATGVTGGSYNEQFF. The CDR3 coding sequence is TGTGCCACCGGCGTGACAGGGGGCTCCTACAATGAGCAGTTCTTC.

The chain uses TRBV7-9 and TRBJ2-7; the match to TRBD2 covers 14 bases. V lost 5 bases and J lost 2; bases outside the gene matches: 5. The germline gives CDR1 SEHNR, CDR2 FQNEAQ (reference sequence). The CDR3 runs to 16 residues. CDR3 DNA sequence: TGTGCCAGCAGCCCCCCGGGACTAGCGGGGGCCTACGAGCAGTACTTC. Its protein product is CASSPPGLAGAYEQYF.

CDR3 sequence reads: CASSPAGWTSAVTDTQYF. The CDR3 DNA reads TGTGCCAGCAGTCCGGCGGGGTGGACTAGCGCGGTCACAGATACGCAGTATTTT. The chain has TRBV28 and TRBJ2-3, with 9 bases identical to TRBD2. The CDR3 is 18 residues long. V was pared by 5 bases and J by 2 bases, with 14 bases of the junction left unmatched. CDR1 and CDR2 (germline): MDHEN, SYDVKM.

This chain joins TRBV10-3 and TRBJ1-5; tentative D call: TRBD1 (5 bases). Trimming took off 4 bases at V and 2 bases at J, with 15 bases between the two ends. This CDR3 has 16 amino acids. The V gene's germline CDR1 is ENHRY and CDR2 SYGVKD. CDR3 in amino acids: CAISAFGGEGNQPQHF. CDR3 sequence (DNA): TGTGCCATCAGTGCCTTTGGGGGGGAGGGCAATCAGCCCCAGCATTTT.

J is TRBJ2-1 and V is TRBV9, with D unclear. The V end was cut by 2 bases, the J end by 2 bases, with 14 bases between. Germline CDR1 SGDLS, CDR2 YYNGEE. The CDR3 consists of 16 residues. The CDR3 bases are TGTGCCAGCAGCGTGAGGCGTGGGATTCCCTACAATGAGCAGTTCTTC. It translates to CASSVRRGIPYNEQFF. Drawing the rest from reference TRBV9 and TRBJ2-1, the complete variable domain is DSGVTQTPKHLITATGQRVTLRCSPRSGDLSVYWYQQSLDQGLQFLIQYYNGEERAKGNILERFSAQQFPDLHSELNLSSLELGDSALYFCASSVRRGIPYNEQFFGPGTRLTVL.

The chain has TRBV29-1 and TRBJ1-2; D might be TRBD1 (6 bases). The CDR3 totals 12 residues. CDR1 and CDR2 (germline): SQVTM, ANQGSEA. This CDR3 reads CGAGGLSDGYTF. The CDR3 nucleotides read TGCGGGGCGGGGGGGCTCTCGGATGGCTACACCTTC. The complete variable domain, with remaining parts taken from reference TRBV29-1 and TRBJ1-2, reads SAVISQKPSRDICQRGTSLTIQCQVDSQVTMMFWYRQQPGQSLTLIATANQGSEATYESGFVIDKFPISRPNLTFSTLTVSNMSPEDSSIYLCGAGGLSDGYTFGSGTRLTVV.

The chain has TRBV28 and TRBJ1-1; D gene uncertain. The CDR3 covers 13 residues. Trimming cost V 3 bases and J 1 base, with 6 bases left between them. Germline CDR1 and CDR2: MDHEN and SYDVKM. The CDR3 nucleotides read TGTGCCAGCAGTTTGAACGCGAACACTGAAGCTTTCTTT. Encoded protein: CASSLNANTEAFF.

The chain recombines TRBV29-1 with TRBJ2-7; 7 bases are a match to TRBD1. Germline loops: CDR1 SQVTM, CDR2 ANQGSEA. The CDR3 is 13 residues long. Trimming cost V 7 bases and J 5 bases; bases outside gene matches: 11. The CDR3 loop is CSAESTGPDEQYF. The CDR3 DNA reads TGCAGCGCCGAATCGACAGGGCCCGACGAGCAGTACTTC.

V and J are TRBV28 and TRBJ2-7; 7 nucleotides line up with TRBD1. CDR1 and CDR2 (germline): MDHEN, SYDVKM. The trim removed 0 bases at V and 6 bases at J, leaving 5 bases unmatched. The CDR3 consists of 14 residues. In DNA, the CDR3 is TGTGCCAGCAGTTTATGGGGGACAGAAACCGAGCAGTACTTC. It codes for CASSLWGTETEQYF.

The chain links TRBV18 to TRBJ1-5, with D possibly TRBD1 on 5 matching bases. The CDR3 runs to 13 residues. CDR1 is KGHSH, CDR2 LQKENI, per germline. Trimming took off 2 bases at V and 3 bases at J, with 5 bases between the two ends. The CDR3 spells CASSPGANQPQHF. For the CDR3, the DNA is TGTGCCAGCTCACCAGGGGCCAATCAGCCCCAGCATTTT.

The rearrangement links TRBV5-1 to TRBJ2-3; the match to TRBD1 covers 7 bases. Germline CDR1 and CDR2: SGHRS and YFSETQ. The CDR3 spans 15 residues. The V gene end was trimmed by 4 bases and the J gene end by 1 base; junction bases not matched to a gene: 6. The CDR3 protein is CASSKQGTRTDTQYF. CDR3 sequence (DNA): TGCGCCAGCAGCAAACAGGGGACCCGCACAGATACGCAGTATTTT.

V is TRBV5-8 and J is TRBJ1-2, with D tentatively TRBD1 (6 bases). In germline, CDR1 is SGHTS, CDR2 YDEGEE. CDR3 length: 15 residues. V was trimmed by 2 bases and J by 3 bases, leaving 14 bases between them. The CDR3 region has the DNA TGTGCCAGCAGCTTATTTCTGGGGGCGGACTATGGCTACACCTTC. Its protein product is CASSLFLGADYGYTF.

V gene TRBV5-5 combines with J gene TRBJ2-7; the match to TRBD1 covers 7 bases. CDR1 is SGHKS, CDR2 YYEKEE, per germline (reference sequence). V lost 4 bases, J lost 2 bases, and 6 bases stayed unmatched. This CDR3 comprises 14 residues. CDR3 in amino acids: CASSPQTGTYEQYF. Written as DNA, the CDR3 is TGTGCCAGCAGCCCCCAGACAGGGACCTACGAGCAGTACTTC.

Notes on this clone: The same CDR3 also results from other DNA sequences found in this sample. This chain joins TRBV5-4 and TRBJ2-3, with D perhaps assigned TRBD1 or TRBD2 (5 bases each). This CDR3 has 15 amino acids. V lost 4 bases, J lost 2 bases, and 14 bases lay in between. The germline V gene encodes CDR1 SGHNT and CDR2 YYREEE (reference sequence). The DNA of the CDR3 is TGTGCCAGCAGCCCTCCGGGGACGGACACAGATACGCAGTATTTT. It specifies CASSPPGTDTDTQYF.

This chain links TRBV5-1 with TRBJ2-7; D is possibly TRBD1 (5 bases). CDR3 size: 14 residues. Deletions cut 0 bases from V and 2 bases from J, with 9 bases between. The germline V gene encodes CDR1 SGHRS and CDR2 YFSETQ. CDR3 sequence (DNA): TGCGCCAGCAGCTTGGGAAAACAGGCCTACGAGCAGTACTTC. This translates into CASSLGKQAYEQYF.

This chain uses TRBV5-1 with TRBJ1-2; TRBD1 matches 7 bases. The CDR3 sequence is 13 residues long. Germline V CDR1 and CDR2: SGHRS, YFSETQ. Trimming took 4 bases from V and 8 from J; bases not matched to a gene: 8. The CDR3, as DNA: TGCGCCAGCAGCCCCCAGGGGGATACAGGCTACACCTTC. Translating it yields CASSPQGDTGYTF.

The V gene is TRBV2, the J gene TRBJ2-1; D might be TRBD2 (5 bases). This CDR3 is 14 amino acids long. Trimming pared 7 bases from V and 8 bases from J, leaving 18 bases between. Looked up from germline, CDR1 is SNHLY and CDR2 is FYNNEI. DNA for the CDR3: TGTGCCAGCACACGGCTGGGAGTTGGTGATGAGCAGTTCTTC. It is translated as CASTRLGVGDEQFF.